The 28 T cell receptor beta chains below all came from one sample that was sequenced in a study of shared clonotypes between healthy human individuals (TCRdb year 2020). Preparation of the library involved the immunoSEQ multiplex PCR assay. Imported from immuneACCESS, the table was reduced by TCRdb to in-frame sequences with V and J called. These copies leave out some clones; in studies compared against another copy, an unresolved V gene accounts for under half, and the cause of the remainder is not known. In this sample the table shows 1.5 million to 2.5 million clones, about 95% of which occur a single time. Of the sample, 1% to 1.5% is held by the ten largest clones. CD8 naive samples were CD45RO-negative cells positively selected for CCR7, giving a CD45RA+CCR7+ population that excluded TemRA cells. The sequenced material came from naive CD8+ T cells sorted from blood. The meaning of the sample's cell subset or site label: CD45RA+CCR7+. These receptors originate from a man younger than 35 in good health.

The CDR3 nucleotides are TGCAGCGCCCGGACCGGGACTAGCGGCTCACGAGGGGGAGATACGCAGTATTTT. It is translated as CSARTGTSGSRGGDTQYF. The gene calls are TRBV29-1 and TRBJ2-3; 11 bases agree with TRBD2. CDR3 length equals 18 residues. The V segment lost 7 bases and the J segment 5 bases; nucleotides outside the gene matches: 20. From germline, CDR1 is SQVTM and CDR2 ANQGSEA.

This chain connects TRBV6-6 to TRBJ2-1; D may correspond to TRBD1 or TRBD2 (5 bases each). V gave up 0 bases and J gave up 5 bases, with 11 bases separating them. Germline V CDR1 and CDR2: MNHNY, SVGAGI (reference sequence). The CDR3 runs 15 residues. This chain's CDR3 is CASSYSGESNNEQFF. CDR3 bases: TGTGCCAGCAGTTACTCGGGGGAATCCAACAATGAGCAGTTCTTC.

The chain joins TRBV11-3 to TRBJ2-7, with 7 positions matching TRBD1. The CDR3 extends over 12 amino acids. Germline V gives CDR1 SGHNT, CDR2 YENEEA. Trimming removed 5 bases from V and 7 bases from J; junction bases left unmatched: 5. CDR3 nucleotides: TGTGCCAGCAGCGCTGACAGGGTAGAGCAGTACTTC. Protein product: CASSADRVEQYF.

This chain links TRBV6-5 with TRBJ1-1; 11 bases map to TRBD1. Germline CDR1 MNHEY, CDR2 SVGAGI. Germline trimming cut 2 bases from V and 7 bases from J; bases unmatched to any gene: 3. The length of the CDR3 is 14 residues. The CDR3 loop is CASSYGQGAIEAFF. For the CDR3, the DNA is TGTGCCAGCAGTTACGGACAGGGGGCGATTGAAGCTTTCTTT.

The DNA of the CDR3 is TGTGCCACCGGGGACAGTAACTACGAGCAGTACTTC. It is translated as CATGDSNYEQYF. The chain is built from TRBV10-3 and TRBJ2-7, with 7 bases matching TRBD1. The CDR3 is 12 amino acids. V shed 10 bases and J 3 bases; nucleotides not matched to a gene: 6. Germline V CDR1 and CDR2: ENHRY, SYGVKD.

The chain uses TRBV30 and TRBJ2-1, with 12 bases lining up with TRBD2. The CDR3 contains 19 residues. The germline gives CDR1 GTSNPN, CDR2 SVGIG (reference sequence). J was trimmed by 9 bases and V by 1 base; bases with no gene match: 19. The CDR3 is CAWSAEGTGYRLAGVEQFF. CDR3 in DNA: TGTGCCTGGAGTGCAGAAGGGACAGGGTATCGACTAGCGGGAGTTGAGCAGTTCTTC.

The chain couples TRBV5-1 to TRBJ2-3; 12 positions agree with TRBD2. CDR3 length: 16 amino acids. Germline loops: CDR1 SGHRS, CDR2 YFSETQ. After removal of 3 bases from V and 5 bases from J, the junction contained 7 bases not matched to a gene. The CDR3 is CASSSGTSGWGDTQYF. The DNA for the CDR3 is TGCGCCAGCAGCTCGGGGACTAGCGGGTGGGGAGATACGCAGTATTTT.

The chain uses TRBV27 and TRBJ1-5; 9 bases match TRBD1. After removal of 3 bases from V and 6 bases from J, the junction contained 9 bases not matched to a gene. CDR1 is MNHEY and CDR2 is SMNVEV in the germline V gene (reference sequence). The CDR3 is made up of 16 amino acids. The CDR3 DNA reads as TGTGCCAGCAGTTTGGGCGCCGGGACAGGGCCTCAGCCCCAGCATTTT. As protein: CASSLGAGTGPQPQHF.

V and J are TRBV6-5 and TRBJ2-7; D not certain. V shed 0 bases and J shed 4 bases, with 10 bases lying between them. This CDR3 has 14 amino acids. Germline V gene lookup returns CDR1 MNHEY and CDR2 SVGAGI. CDR3 in DNA: TGTGCCAGCAGTTACTCTGACACGATGTACGAGCAGTACTTC. It yields the protein CASSYSDTMYEQYF.

The rearrangement uses TRBV28 and TRBJ1-3; D is unresolved. Trimming shortened V by 7 bases and J by 3 bases, and 13 bases separated the two germline ends. Germline CDR1 and CDR2: MDHEN and SYDVKM. The CDR3 covers 14 residues. CDR3: CASNKGLFGNTIYF. The CDR3, as DNA: TGTGCCAGCAACAAAGGACTGTTTGGAAACACCATATATTTT.

The V gene is TRBV29-1, the J gene TRBJ2-5; D is possibly TRBD2 (7 bases). CDR3 length: 11 residues. Germline V gene lookup returns CDR1 SQVTM and CDR2 ANQGSEA. Trimming left V 7 bases short and J 4 bases short, with 10 bases between. In nucleotides, the CDR3 is TGCAGCGCGAGGGGGGGAGAGACCCAGTACTTC. Amino acids: CSARGGETQYF. Variable domain in full (rest from reference TRBV29-1 and TRBJ2-5): SAVISQKPSRDICQRGTSLTIQCQVDSQVTMMFWYRQQPGQSLTLIATANQGSEATYESGFVIDKFPISRPNLTFSTLTVSNMSPEDSSIYLCSARGGETQYFGPGTRLLVL.

This chain's CDR3 is CASSVAGTYEQYF. CDR3 in DNA: TGCGCCAGCAGTGTAGCGGGTACCTACGAGCAGTACTTC. J is TRBJ2-7 and V is TRBV10-1; 7 nucleotides match TRBD2. This CDR3 has 13 residues. The germline gives CDR1 WNHNN, CDR2 SYGVQD (reference sequence). V lost 4 bases and J lost 2; bases outside the gene matches: 2.

This chain joins TRBV27 and TRBJ2-1; a possible D gene is TRBD2 (5 bases). CDR3 length: 13 residues. The germline V gene has CDR1 MNHEY and CDR2 SMNVEV (reference sequence). Trimming removed 4 bases at V and 8 bases at J, with 12 bases between. CDR3 DNA: TGTGCCAGCAGTTACCAACTAGAATATGAGCAGTTCTTC. This sequence encodes CASSYQLEYEQFF.

DNA for the CDR3: TGTGCCTGGACAAATGGACAGGGGAACACTGAAGCTTTCTTT. It encodes CAWTNGQGNTEAFF. The J gene is TRBJ1-1, the V gene TRBV30; 8 nucleotides line up with TRBD1. CDR1 GTSNPN and CDR2 SVGIG come from the germline V gene (reference sequence). The ends lost 4 bases at V and 1 base at J; junction bases unmatched: 5. The CDR3 consists of 14 residues.

The chain combines TRBV6-1 with TRBJ2-1; 7 bases are shared with TRBD1. The CDR3 sequence is 15 residues long. Per the germline V gene, CDR1 is MNHNS and CDR2 is SASEGT. The ends lost 4 bases at V and 3 bases at J; junction bases unmatched: 6. The CDR3 sequence: CASSVRQGDYNEQFF. The CDR3 region has the DNA TGTGCCAGCAGTGTCAGACAGGGCGACTACAATGAGCAGTTCTTC.

The chain recombines TRBV9 with TRBJ2-3, with 10 bases aligning to TRBD2. The V gene end was trimmed by 4 bases and the J gene end by 1 base; junction bases not matched to a gene: 12. The CDR3 has 18 amino acids. Per the germline V gene, CDR1 is SGDLS and CDR2 is YYNGEE. CDR3 amino acids: CASSSHHRLAGGTDTQYF. CDR3 sequence (DNA): TGTGCCAGCAGCTCCCACCACCGTCTAGCGGGAGGCACAGATACGCAGTATTTT. Based on the CDR3 plus reference TRBV9 and TRBJ2-3, the full variable domain is DSGVTQTPKHLITATGQRVTLRCSPRSGDLSVYWYQQSLDQGLQFLIQYYNGEERAKGNILERFSAQQFPDLHSELNLSSLELGDSALYFCASSSHHRLAGGTDTQYFGPGTRLTVL.

CDR3 protein: CASSKRTSGTTGELFF. In DNA, the CDR3 is TGCGCCAGCAGTAAAAGGACTAGCGGGACGACCGGGGAGCTGTTTTTT. V is TRBV10-1 and J is TRBJ2-2, with 12 bases that match TRBD2. There are 16 residues in the CDR3. After removal of 5 bases from V and 5 bases from J, the junction contained 6 bases not matched to a gene. Germline lookup yields CDR1 WNHNN and CDR2 SYGVQD (reference sequence).

The chain recombines TRBV21-1 with TRBJ2-4; the table's D call of TRBD1 was not tested on the DNA. TRBV21-1 is a documented pseudogene. This CDR3 comprises 15 residues. The CDR3: CASSKGGTGGIIQYF. As DNA, the CDR3 is TGTGCCAGCAGCAAAGGGGGGACAGGGGGCATCATTCAGTACTTC.

V is TRBV10-2 and J is TRBJ1-4; D uncertain. The CDR3 contains 13 residues. Trimming shortened V by 5 bases and J by 7 bases, and 11 bases separated the two germline ends. The V gene's germline CDR1 is WSHSY and CDR2 SAAADI. The CDR3 is CASSPDSGEKLFF. CDR3 coding DNA: TGCGCCAGCAGTCCTGATTCTGGTGAAAAACTGTTTTTT.

CDR3 in DNA: TGTGCCAGCAGACCTGGAAGGGGGACAGGGGGTCACGAGCAGTACTTC. Translation gives CASRPGRGTGGHEQYF. J is TRBJ2-7 and V is TRBV7-9, with TRBD1 matching over 11 bases. V shed 6 bases, J shed 5 bases, and the junction held 12 bases outside the gene matches. Looked up from germline, CDR1 is SEHNR and CDR2 is FQNEAQ (reference sequence). CDR3 length equals 16 residues.

The rearrangement uses TRBV4-2 and TRBJ1-6; possible D gene TRBD1, 5 bases. Germline V gene sequence: CDR1 LGHNA, CDR2 YNFKEQ. CDR3 length: 15 residues. V was cut by 0 bases and J by 8 bases, with 11 bases left in between. The CDR3 DNA reads TGTGCCAGCAGCCAAGATCGGGGGGATGATTCACCCCTCCACTTT. This codes for CASSQDRGDDSPLHF.

The chain recombines TRBV27 with TRBJ2-5, with 11 bases aligning to TRBD2. The CDR3 has 16 residues. V lost 5 bases, J lost 5 bases, and 10 bases stayed unmatched. Germline V lookup: CDR1 MNHEY, CDR2 SMNVEV (reference sequence). The CDR3 loop reads CASSQLAGAVLETQYF. DNA of the CDR3: TGTGCCAGCAGTCAACTAGCGGGAGCAGTTTTGGAGACCCAGTACTTC.

This clone is a singleton in its sample. The chain is built from TRBV9 and TRBJ2-3, with D possibly being TRBD2 (6 bases). This CDR3 comprises 15 residues. The germline V gene encodes CDR1 SGDLS and CDR2 YYNGEE. Trimming took off 2 bases at V and 2 bases at J, with 12 bases between the two ends. The CDR3 DNA reads as TGTGCCAGCAGCGTGGAGGGAACCTTCACAGATACGCAGTATTTT. Its protein is CASSVEGTFTDTQYF.

In the case of this clone: In the same sample, other DNA sequences code for this CDR3. The chain couples TRBV6-5 to TRBJ1-6; no definite D call. Germline CDR1 MNHEY, CDR2 SVGAGI. Trimming took 2 bases from V and 6 from J, leaving 8 bases between them. There are 14 residues in the CDR3. CDR3 loop: CASSYEEGNSPLHF. The CDR3 nucleotides read TGTGCCAGCAGTTACGAAGAGGGTAATTCACCCCTCCACTTT.

This clone was observed a single time. The V and J genes are TRBV5-1 and TRBJ2-7, with 7 bases identical to TRBD2. This CDR3 region has 14 residues. V was pared by 0 bases and J by 3 bases, with 3 bases of the junction left unmatched. CDR1 and CDR2 from the germline V gene are SGHRS and YFSETQ. CDR3 residues: CASSLVGGNYEQYF. DNA of the CDR3: TGCGCCAGCAGCTTGGTCGGGGGGAACTACGAGCAGTACTTC.

The J gene is TRBJ2-7, the V gene TRBV7-9; 7 bases match TRBD1. Germline V CDR1 and CDR2: SEHNR, FQNEAQ (reference sequence). The CDR3 contains 17 residues. The trim removed 7 bases at V and 3 bases at J, leaving 18 bases unmatched. This CDR3 is CASNTGVGTGYIYEQYF. The DNA of the CDR3 is TGTGCCAGCAACACAGGGGTGGGTACAGGGTATATCTACGAGCAGTACTTC.

The chain couples TRBV18 to TRBJ2-7; D unresolved. Germline values: CDR1 KGHSH, CDR2 LQKENI. CDR3 length: 13 amino acids. Trimming cost V 0 bases and J 3 bases, with 6 bases left between them. The CDR3 reads CASSPPHHYEQYF. The CDR3 DNA sequence: TGTGCCAGCTCACCACCCCACCACTACGAGCAGTACTTC.

The V call is TRBV5-5, the J call TRBJ2-3, with TRBD2 matching over 14 bases. The CDR3 extends over 17 amino acids. Germline assignment: CDR1 SGHKS and CDR2 YYEKEE (reference sequence). V dropped 7 bases and J dropped 0; count of bases not matched to a gene: 7. CDR3 protein: CASYPGLAGASTDTQYF. CDR3 sequence (DNA): TGTGCCAGCTACCCGGGACTAGCGGGGGCCAGCACAGATACGCAGTATTTT.